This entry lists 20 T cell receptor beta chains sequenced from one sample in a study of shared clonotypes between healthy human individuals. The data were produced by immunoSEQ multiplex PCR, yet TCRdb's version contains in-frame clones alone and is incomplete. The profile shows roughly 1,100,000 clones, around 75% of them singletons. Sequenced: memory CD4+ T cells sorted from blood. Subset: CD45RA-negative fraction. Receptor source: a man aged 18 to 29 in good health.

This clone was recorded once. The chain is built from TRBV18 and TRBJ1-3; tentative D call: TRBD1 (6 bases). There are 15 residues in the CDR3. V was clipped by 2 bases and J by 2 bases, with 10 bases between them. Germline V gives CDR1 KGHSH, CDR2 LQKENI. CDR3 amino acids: CASSPGQTTGNTIYF. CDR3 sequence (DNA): TGTGCCAGCTCACCAGGACAGACAACTGGAAACACCATATATTTT.

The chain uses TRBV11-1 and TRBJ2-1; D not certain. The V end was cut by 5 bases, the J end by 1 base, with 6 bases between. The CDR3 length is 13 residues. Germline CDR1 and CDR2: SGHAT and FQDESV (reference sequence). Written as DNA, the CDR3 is TGTGCCAGCAGCCGACTTTCCTACAATGAGCAGTTCTTC. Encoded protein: CASSRLSYNEQFF.

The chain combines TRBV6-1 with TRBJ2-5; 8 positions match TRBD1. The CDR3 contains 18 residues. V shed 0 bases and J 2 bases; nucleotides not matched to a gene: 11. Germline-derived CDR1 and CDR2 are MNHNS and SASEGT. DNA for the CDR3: TGTGCCAGCAGTGAAGCGAGGGACAGGATTAGACTACAAGAGACCCAGTACTTC. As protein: CASSEARDRIRLQETQYF.

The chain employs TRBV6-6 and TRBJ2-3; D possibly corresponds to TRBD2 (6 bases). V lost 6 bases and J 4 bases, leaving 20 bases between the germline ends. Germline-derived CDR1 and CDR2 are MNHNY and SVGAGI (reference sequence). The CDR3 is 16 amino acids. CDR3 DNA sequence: TGTGCCAGCAGCCCCGTTCGACTAGATTCGGCAGATACGCAGTATTTT. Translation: CASSPVRLDSADTQYF.

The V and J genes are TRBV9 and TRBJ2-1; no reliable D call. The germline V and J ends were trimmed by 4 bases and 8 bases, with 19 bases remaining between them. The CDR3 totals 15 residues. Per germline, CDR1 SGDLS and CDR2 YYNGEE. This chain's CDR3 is CASSPPGRERYEQFF. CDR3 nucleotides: TGTGCCAGCAGCCCCCCGGGTCGCGAGAGGTATGAGCAGTTCTTC. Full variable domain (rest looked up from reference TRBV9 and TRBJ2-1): DSGVTQTPKHLITATGQRVTLRCSPRSGDLSVYWYQQSLDQGLQFLIQYYNGEERAKGNILERFSAQQFPDLHSELNLSSLELGDSALYFCASSPPGRERYEQFFGPGTRLTVL.

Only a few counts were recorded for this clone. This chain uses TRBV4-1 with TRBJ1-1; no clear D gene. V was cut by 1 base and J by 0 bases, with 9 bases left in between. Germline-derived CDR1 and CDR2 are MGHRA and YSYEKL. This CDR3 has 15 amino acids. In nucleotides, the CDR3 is TGCGCCAGCAGCCAAGGACACGTCATGAACACTGAAGCTTTCTTT. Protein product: CASSQGHVMNTEAFF.

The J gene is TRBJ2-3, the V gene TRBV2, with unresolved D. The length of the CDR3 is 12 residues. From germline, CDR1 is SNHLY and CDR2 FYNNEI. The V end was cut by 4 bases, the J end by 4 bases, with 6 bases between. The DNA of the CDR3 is TGTGCCAGCAGTGTCTTGCCAGATACGCAGTATTTT. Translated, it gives CASSVLPDTQYF.

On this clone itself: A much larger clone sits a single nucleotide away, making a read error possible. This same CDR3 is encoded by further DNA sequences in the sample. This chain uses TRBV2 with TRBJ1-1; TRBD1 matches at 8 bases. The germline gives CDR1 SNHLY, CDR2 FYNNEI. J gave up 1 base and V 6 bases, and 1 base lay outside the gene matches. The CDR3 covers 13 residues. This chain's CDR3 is CASSGQGNTEAFF. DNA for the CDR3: TGTGCCAGCAGCGGACAGGGGAACACTGAAGCTTTCTTT. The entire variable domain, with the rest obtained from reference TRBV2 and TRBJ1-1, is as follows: EPEVTQTPSHQVTQMGQEVILRCVPISNHLYFYWYRQILGQKVEFLVSFYNNEISEKSEIFDDQFSVERPDGSNFTLKIRSTKLEDSAMYFCASSGQGNTEAFFGQGTRLTVV.

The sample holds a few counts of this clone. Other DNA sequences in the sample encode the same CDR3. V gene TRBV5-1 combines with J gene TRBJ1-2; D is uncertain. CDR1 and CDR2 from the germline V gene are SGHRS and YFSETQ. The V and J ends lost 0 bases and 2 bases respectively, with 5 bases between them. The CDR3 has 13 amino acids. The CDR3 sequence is CASSLDPNYGYTF. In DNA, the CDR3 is TGCGCCAGCAGCTTGGATCCGAACTATGGCTACACCTTC.

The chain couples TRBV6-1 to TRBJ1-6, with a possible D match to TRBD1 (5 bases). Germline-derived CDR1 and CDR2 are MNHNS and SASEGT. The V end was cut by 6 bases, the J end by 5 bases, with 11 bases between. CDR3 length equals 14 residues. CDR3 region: CASSGTGNNSPLHF. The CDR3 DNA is TGTGCCAGCAGCGGGACGGGGAATAATTCACCCCTCCACTTT.

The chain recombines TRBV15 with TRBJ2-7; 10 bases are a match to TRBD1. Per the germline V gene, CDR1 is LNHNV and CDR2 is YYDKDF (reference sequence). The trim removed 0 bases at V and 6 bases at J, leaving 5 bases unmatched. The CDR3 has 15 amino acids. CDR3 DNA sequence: TGTGCCACCAGCAGAGAGGGACAGGGGCGATCCGAGCAGTACTTC. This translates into CATSREGQGRSEQYF.

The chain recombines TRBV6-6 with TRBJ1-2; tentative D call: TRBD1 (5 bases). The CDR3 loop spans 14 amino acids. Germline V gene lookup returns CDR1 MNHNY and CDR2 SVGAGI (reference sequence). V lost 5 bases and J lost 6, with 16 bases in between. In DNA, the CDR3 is TGTGCCAGCAGTCCTAGCCCAGGGATGAATGGCTACACCTTC. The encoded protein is CASSPSPGMNGYTF.

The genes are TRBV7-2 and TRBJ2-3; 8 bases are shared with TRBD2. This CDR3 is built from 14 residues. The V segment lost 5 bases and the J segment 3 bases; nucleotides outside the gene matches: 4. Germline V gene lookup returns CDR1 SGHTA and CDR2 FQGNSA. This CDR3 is CASSPGLGTDTQYF. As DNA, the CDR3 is TGTGCCAGCAGCCCGGGACTAGGGACAGATACGCAGTATTTT.

CDR3 protein: CASSPLTGVNTEAFF. CDR3 coding DNA: TGTGCCAGCAGTCCCCTGACAGGGGTGAACACTGAAGCTTTCTTT. The chain combines TRBV6-1 with TRBJ1-1; 8 bases map to TRBD1. Germline CDR1 is MNHNS and CDR2 is SASEGT. Trimming removed 5 bases from V and 0 bases from J; junction bases left unmatched: 5. There are 15 residues in the CDR3.

DNA for the CDR3: TGTGCCAGCCTTAGTAGAAGCGGGAGGGCCCTGGGCACCGGGGAGCTGTTTTTT. It codes for CASLSRSGRALGTGELFF. The chain combines TRBV27 with TRBJ2-2, with 10 bases fitting TRBD2. CDR1 is MNHEY and CDR2 is SMNVEV in the germline V gene (reference sequence). The CDR3 sequence is 18 residues long. V shed 8 bases and J 4 bases; nucleotides not matched to a gene: 16.

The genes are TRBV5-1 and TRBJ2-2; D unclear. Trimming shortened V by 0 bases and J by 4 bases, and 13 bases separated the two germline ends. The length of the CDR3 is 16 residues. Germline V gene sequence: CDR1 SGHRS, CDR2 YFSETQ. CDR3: CASSLEGSGRTGELFF. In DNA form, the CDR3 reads TGCGCCAGCAGCTTGGAGGGTTCAGGTCGCACCGGGGAGCTGTTTTTT.

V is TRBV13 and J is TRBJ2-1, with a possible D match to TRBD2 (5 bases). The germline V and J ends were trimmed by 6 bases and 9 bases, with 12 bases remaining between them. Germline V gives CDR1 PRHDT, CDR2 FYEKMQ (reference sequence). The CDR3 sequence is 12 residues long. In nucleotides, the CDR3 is TGTGCCAGCAGAGATGGGAGAGGTGAGCAGTTCTTC. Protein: CASRDGRGEQFF.

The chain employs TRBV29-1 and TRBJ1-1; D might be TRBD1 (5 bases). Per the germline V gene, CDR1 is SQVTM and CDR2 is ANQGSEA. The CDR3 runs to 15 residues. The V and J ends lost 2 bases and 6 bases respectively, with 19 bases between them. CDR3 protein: CSVERLGATGAEAFF. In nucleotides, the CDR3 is TGCAGCGTTGAAAGACTCGGAGCAACAGGCGCTGAAGCTTTCTTT.

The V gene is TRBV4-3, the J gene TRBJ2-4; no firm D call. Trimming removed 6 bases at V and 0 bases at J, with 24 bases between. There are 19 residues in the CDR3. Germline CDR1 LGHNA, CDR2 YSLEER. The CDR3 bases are TGCGCCAGCAGTGGTACATGGACCGCAAACTCCCTAGCCAAAAACATTCAGTACTTC. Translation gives CASSGTWTANSLAKNIQYF.

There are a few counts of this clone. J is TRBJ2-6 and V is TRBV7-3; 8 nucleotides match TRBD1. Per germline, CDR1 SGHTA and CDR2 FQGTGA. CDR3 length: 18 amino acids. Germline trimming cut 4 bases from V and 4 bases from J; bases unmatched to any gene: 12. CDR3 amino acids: CASSSPVQGDAGANVLTF. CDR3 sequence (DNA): TGTGCCAGCAGCTCCCCGGTACAGGGGGATGCCGGGGCCAACGTCCTGACTTTC.